Reported below is one TCR beta chain. This clonotype was seen repeatedly, ten times or more. Its specific antigen is unknown. Per-base quality was not reported, and no clone a single base away is much larger than it. For repertoire sequencing, the TCR beta CDR3 regions were amplified from RNA transcripts. The first round of RT-PCR was done with HTBI primers and the Qiagen OneStep RT-PCR kit, and was followed by a second round of multiplex PCR, then size selection and purification. Libraries were sequenced on an Illumina HiSeq2000 using paired-end 100 bp reads. Turning to the authors' computational methods: Reads were processed with SOAPnuke, discarding reads with adapters, uncalled bases, mean Phred below 15, or no exact constant-primer or identifier match. High-quality paired reads were merged with COPE v1.2.5. Each unique nucleotide sequence was treated as a clonotype, and MiTCR v1.1 was used to align the clonotypes to the IMGT TRB V, D and J references. The analysis was limited to V-J combinations with a frequency above 0.0001, which together covered over 98% of repertoires. For each V-J combination, a TCR clonal expansion and chaos score was defined as F50 clonal expansion divided by the chaos observed in the TCRdist matrix. Features were reduced by Welch's t-statistics and random forest to over 10 V-J combinations, which fed a naive Bayes classifier. The similarity between thyroid and blood repertoires was quantified using the Morisita-Horn index. TCRdb reprocessing: public reads trimmed at Q25 with fastp, clones called with MiXCR, in-frame beta chains kept. Each entry is one CDR3 protein sequence, shown with its most common DNA and genes. The V and J calls, along with clone size, are taken from TCRdb and not from the paper's own processing. This sample comprises approximately 330,000 distinct CDR3 sequences, 17% of them detected only once. Together, the top ten hold approximately 13% of the sample.

In the germline V gene (reference sequence), CDR1 corresponds to SEHNR and CDR2 to FQNEAQ. Relative to germline, V is 5 bases shorter and J is 0 bases shorter, with 13 bases between their ends. Inclusive of the bounding cysteine and phenylalanine, the CDR3 is 15 residues long. Only the CDR3 region is kept as DNA, spanning 45 bases read in frame from base 1. The ophthalmopathy patients had moderately to severely active disease, with a Clinical Activity Score of 3 or higher, a NOSPECS grade of 4 or higher, and a disease duration of less than 3 months. Anyone with other autoimmune diseases, uncontrolled infections, pregnancy or lactation was excluded from the study. Diagnosis relied on clinical symptoms, serum thyroxine, TRAb, thyroid ultrasound and orbital computed tomography. PBMCs were isolated from about 10 ml of fresh peripheral blood by Ficoll-Paque density gradient centrifugation. Total RNA was extracted with Trizol reagent and quality-checked on an Agilent 2100 Bioanalyzer.

These data are taken from a study of Graves' ophthalmopathy and Graves' hyperthyroidism (dated by TCRdb to between 2017 and 2018). The study in broad terms: Peripheral blood samples were taken at the time of initial diagnosis, before any treatment was given. The study used TCR beta repertoire signatures to distinguish Graves' ophthalmopathy from Graves' hyperthyroidism and to predict progression to ophthalmopathy. In total, under 150 blood samples were TCR-sequenced: roughly 45 ophthalmopathy, roughly 77 hyperthyroidism and about 17 hyperthyroidism-to-ophthalmopathy patients. To explore V-J signatures that separate ophthalmopathy from hyperthyroidism, a discovery set of about a hundred patients was enrolled, consisting of about 43 with ophthalmopathy and about 60 with stable hyperthyroidism. An independent validation cohort comprised 18 hyperthyroidism patients and 17 patients who later progressed from hyperthyroidism to ophthalmopathy. In roughly 6 hyperthyroidism patients, the T-cell repertoires found in thyroid tissue were compared with those found in blood. Following sampling, methimazole starting at 30 mg daily was administered to hyperthyroidism patients, and high-dose intravenous methylprednisolone was administered to ophthalmopathy patients. General study outcomes and caveats: The 13-signature model separated ophthalmopathy from stable hyperthyroidism with approximately 85% sensitivity and 81% to 82% specificity in cross-validation, and 80%/75% in the test set. In validation, the model predicted ophthalmopathy progression with nearly 71% sensitivity and 72.22% specificity; some 13 predicted patients were CT-confirmed with GO in a median of approximately six months. Most expanded thyroid clonotypes with frequency above 0.001 were also detected in blood, suggesting blood repertoires may reflect the thyroid immune response. No statistical method was used to predetermine the sample size, and group allocation was not hidden from the investigators.

The sequence came from an adult man with Graves' ophthalmopathy. Sequencing was performed on peripheral blood. The V and J segments used are TRBV7-9 and TRBJ1-1; 6 matching bases give a weak D call of TRBD1. CDR3 protein: CASSVGTGLNTEAFF. The sequenced DNA: TGTGCCAGCAGCGTGGGTACAGGGTTGAACACTGAAGCTTTCTTT.